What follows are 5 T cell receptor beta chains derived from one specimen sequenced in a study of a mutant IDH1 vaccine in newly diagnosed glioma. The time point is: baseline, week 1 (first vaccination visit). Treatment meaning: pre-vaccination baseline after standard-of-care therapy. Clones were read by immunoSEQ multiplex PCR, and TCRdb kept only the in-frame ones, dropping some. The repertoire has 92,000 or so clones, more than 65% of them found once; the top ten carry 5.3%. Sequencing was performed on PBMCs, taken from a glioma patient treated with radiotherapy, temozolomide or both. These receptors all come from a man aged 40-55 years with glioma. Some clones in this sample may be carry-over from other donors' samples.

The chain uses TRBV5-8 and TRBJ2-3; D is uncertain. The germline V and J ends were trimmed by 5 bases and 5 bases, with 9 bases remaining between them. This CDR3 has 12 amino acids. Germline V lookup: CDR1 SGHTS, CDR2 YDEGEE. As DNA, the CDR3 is TGTGCCAGCAGACCTGGCGGAGATACGCAGTATTTT. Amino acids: CASRPGGDTQYF.

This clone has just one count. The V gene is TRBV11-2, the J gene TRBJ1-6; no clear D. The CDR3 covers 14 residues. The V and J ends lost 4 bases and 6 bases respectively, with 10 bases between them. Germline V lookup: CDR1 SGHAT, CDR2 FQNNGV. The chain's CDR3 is CASSYYGPNSPLHF. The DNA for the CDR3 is TGTGCCAGCAGCTACTATGGTCCTAATTCACCCCTCCACTTT. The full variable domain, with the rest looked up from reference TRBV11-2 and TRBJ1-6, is EAGVAQSPRYKIIEKRQSVAFWCNPISGHATLYWYQQILGQGPKLLIQFQNNGVVDDSQLPKDRFSAERLKGVDSTLKIQPAKLEDSAVYLCASSYYGPNSPLHFGNGTRLTVT.

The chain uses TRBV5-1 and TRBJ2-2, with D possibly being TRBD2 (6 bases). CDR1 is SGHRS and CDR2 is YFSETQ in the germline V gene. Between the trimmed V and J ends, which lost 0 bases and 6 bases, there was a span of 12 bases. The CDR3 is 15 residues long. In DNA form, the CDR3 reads TGCGCCAGCAGCTTGGGCTTTACGGGGGCCGGGGAGCTGTTTTTT. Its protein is CASSLGFTGAGELFF.

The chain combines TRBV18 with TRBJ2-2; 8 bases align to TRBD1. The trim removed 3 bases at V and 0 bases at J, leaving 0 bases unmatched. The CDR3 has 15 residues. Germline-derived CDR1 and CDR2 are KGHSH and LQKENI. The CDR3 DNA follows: TGTGCCAGCTCACCGGGACAGGCGAACACCGGGGAGCTGTTTTTT. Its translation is CASSPGQANTGELFF.

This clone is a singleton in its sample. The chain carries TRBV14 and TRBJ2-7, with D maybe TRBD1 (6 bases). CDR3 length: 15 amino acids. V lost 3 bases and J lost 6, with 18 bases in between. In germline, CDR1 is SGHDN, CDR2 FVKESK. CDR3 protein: CASSQARSGAAEQYF. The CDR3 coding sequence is TGTGCCAGCAGCCAGGCACGATCAGGGGCGGCCGAGCAGTACTTC.